The clone carrying this T cell receptor beta chain was counted a few times. One junction end disagrees with the germline gene, perhaps due to a read error. The data belong to a study of T cells in Graves' hyperthyroidism and ophthalmopathy. Looking at the study overall: The blood sample was taken at first diagnosis, before treatment began.

Graves' hyperthyroidism without ophthalmopathy progression within 18 months was termed stable. The patients, who ranged from 18 to 65 in age, presented with newly diagnosed hyperthyroidism lasting under 2 months. Patients were excluded for uncontrolled infection, other autoimmune disease, pregnancy or lactation. Amplified TCR beta CDR3 regions came from RNA transcripts. In the first-round RT-PCR of the TCR CDR3, the HTBI primer set was used. TCRdb recomputed calls from the multiplex PCR reads with MiXCR, one row per CDR3 protein. The sample holds around 690,000 distinct CDR3 sequences, roughly 17% seen once. Per the germline V gene, CDR1 is SGHAT and CDR2 is FQNNGV. There are 16 residues in the CDR3.

This clonotype was sampled from a man between 45 and 60 years old with Graves' hyperthyroidism. The V gene is TRBV11-2, the J gene TRBJ1-1; 10 bases line up with TRBD1. Sequencing was done on a sample of blood. CDR3: CASSPLDGTGDTEAFF. The CDR3 nucleotides read TGCGCCAGCAGCCCTCTCGACGGGACAGGGGACACTGAAGCTTTCTTT.